The 14 T cell receptor beta chains below were found in one sample sequenced in a study of control samples from healthy donors and cancer patients (dated by TCRdb to 2019 to 2021). Libraries came from the immunoSEQ multiplex PCR assay. TCRdb took this table from immuneACCESS and kept in-frame rearrangements with V and J called. Such tables lack part of the clones; where checked against another copy, unresolved V genes explain under half of the gap, and the rest is unexplained. The sample table holds 150,000 or so clones, of which over 85% were seen once. The leading ten clones occupy almost 6% of the sample. Sequenced input: blood. These receptors all stem from a man aged 18 to 30 in good health.

The chain employs TRBV6-2 or TRBV6-3 and TRBJ1-6; D unclear. Between the trimmed V and J ends, which lost 0 bases and 11 bases, there was a span of 8 bases. The germline gives CDR1 MNHEY, CDR2 SVGEGT. The CDR3 is 13 amino acids. CDR3: CASSYSKVPPLHF. In DNA form, the CDR3 reads TGTGCCAGCAGTTACTCGAAGGTACCACCCCTCCACTTT.

V and J are TRBV18 and TRBJ1-5, with D perhaps matching TRBD1 (6 bases). V was shortened by 6 bases and J by 7 bases, with 19 bases between the two germline ends. CDR1 and CDR2 (germline): KGHSH, LQKENI. The CDR3 is 15 residues long. As DNA, the CDR3 is TGTGCCAGCTCGCCGACAGGCGGCCGAGAGCAGCCCCAGCATTTT. It codes for CASSPTGGREQPQHF.

The chain joins TRBV30 to TRBJ2-7; D remains ambiguous. From germline, CDR1 is GTSNPN and CDR2 SVGIG (reference sequence). Trimming took 4 bases from V and 2 from J, leaving 6 bases between them. The CDR3 extends over 11 amino acids. In DNA, the CDR3 is TGTGCCTGGACCCTAACCTACGAGCAGTACTTC. Translation gives CAWTLTYEQYF.

The V gene is TRBV5-4, the J gene TRBJ1-5, with 8 nucleotides matching TRBD1. Germline V gene data show CDR1 as SGHNT and CDR2 as YYREEE (reference sequence). The CDR3 extends over 14 amino acids. Trimming cost V 4 bases and J 5 bases; bases outside gene matches: 5. CDR3 DNA: TGTGCCAGCAGCCAGGACAGGGTTGATCAGCCCCAGCATTTT. This gives the protein CASSQDRVDQPQHF.

As DNA, the CDR3 is TGTGCCAGCAGTATAGCCCAGGCGCTGGGCTACACCTTC. It codes for CASSIAQALGYTF. The rearrangement joins TRBV6-2 or TRBV6-3 to TRBJ1-2; D uncertain. The CDR3 spans 13 residues. V was cut by 5 bases and J by 8 bases, with 15 bases left in between. Germline lookup yields CDR1 MNHEY and CDR2 SVGEGT.

The V call is TRBV7-9, the J call TRBJ2-7; 11 nucleotides line up with TRBD1. Germline CDR1 SEHNR, CDR2 FQNEAQ (reference sequence). This CDR3 is 15 amino acids long. The trim removed 3 bases at V and 4 bases at J, leaving 5 bases unmatched. This CDR3 is CASSLGTGGRYEQYF. CDR3 DNA: TGTGCCAGCAGCTTGGGGACAGGGGGACGGTACGAGCAGTACTTC.

V is TRBV18 and J is TRBJ1-5, with D possibly TRBD1 on 6 matching bases. CDR1 and CDR2 from the germline V gene are KGHSH and LQKENI. The CDR3 totals 16 residues. V shed 6 bases and J shed 4 bases, with 19 bases lying between them. The CDR3 region is CASSTGGPGVNQPQHF. In DNA, the CDR3 is TGTGCCAGCTCCACGGGGGGGCCAGGGGTAAATCAGCCCCAGCATTTT.

The J gene is TRBJ1-5, the V gene TRBV15; 9 bases match TRBD1. The J segment lost 2 bases and the V segment lost 8 bases, leaving 4 bases of the junction unmatched. Germline CDR1 reads LNHNV; CDR2 reads YYDKDF (reference sequence). CDR3 size: 14 residues. CDR3 nucleotides: TGTGCCACCGAACGACAGGGGGGCAATCAGCCCCAGCATTTT. Translation: CATERQGGNQPQHF.

The J gene is TRBJ2-7, the V gene TRBV28; D possibly corresponds to TRBD2 (6 bases). The CDR3 runs 16 residues. The germline V and J ends were trimmed by 2 bases and 4 bases, with 18 bases remaining between them. CDR1 is MDHEN and CDR2 is SYDVKM in the germline V gene. CDR3 sequence reads: CASSLTLSGSTYEQYF. CDR3 nucleotides: TGTGCCAGCAGTTTAACCCTTTCCGGGAGCACATACGAGCAGTACTTC.

The rearrangement links TRBV12-5 to TRBJ2-1; D is possibly TRBD2 (6 bases). Germline V gene data show CDR1 as LGHNT and CDR2 as FRNRAP. Trimming stripped 1 base from V and 9 bases from J, with 7 bases between. The CDR3 runs to 12 residues. The CDR3 loop reads CASGLGGTEQFF. In nucleotides, the CDR3 is TGTGCTAGTGGTTTGGGCGGGACTGAGCAGTTCTTC.

The gene calls are TRBV25-1 and TRBJ1-6; D is possibly TRBD1 (5 bases). V was cut by 1 base and J by 13 bases, with 20 bases left in between. Germline V gene sequence: CDR1 MGHDK, CDR2 SYGVNS. This CDR3 spans 16 amino acids. The CDR3 region has the DNA TGTGCCAGCAGTGAATCCTGGGGGACGGGGTGGGCCCCCCTCCACTTT. Translating gives CASSESWGTGWAPLHF.

In this sample, this clone turned up once. V is TRBV4-1 and J is TRBJ1-2; 7 positions match TRBD1. CDR3 length: 15 residues. Germline lookup yields CDR1 MGHRA and CDR2 YSYEKL. The V segment lost 4 bases and the J segment 0 bases; nucleotides outside the gene matches: 5. In nucleotides, the CDR3 is TGCGCCAGCAGCCCCGAACAGGGGTCTAACTATGGCTACACCTTC. It is translated as CASSPEQGSNYGYTF.

This clone was observed a single time. The chain recombines TRBV30 with TRBJ2-1; D gene uncertain. Between the trimmed V and J ends, which lost 0 bases and 8 bases, there was a span of 14 bases. Looked up from germline, CDR1 is GTSNPN and CDR2 is SVGIG (reference sequence). The CDR3 has 14 amino acids. The CDR3 DNA sequence: TGTGCCTGGAGTGTACGCCCCGGTGGGGATGAGCAGTTCTTC. This gives the protein CAWSVRPGGDEQFF.

The chain has TRBV7-9 and TRBJ1-2; 10 bases agree with TRBD1. V dropped 3 bases and J dropped 8; count of bases not matched to a gene: 12. The CDR3 is 16 amino acids. In germline, CDR1 is SEHNR, CDR2 FQNEAQ (reference sequence). CDR3: CASSLHQTGGSMGYTF. CDR3 bases: TGTGCCAGCAGCTTGCATCAGACAGGGGGCTCGATGGGCTACACCTTC.